These 27 T cell receptor beta chains were all obtained from the same sample, sequenced in a study of cytomegalovirus exposure and HLA in healthy donors (dated by TCRdb to about 2017). The library was produced with the immunoSEQ multiplex PCR assay. The multiplex PCR relied on a mix of 60 forward primers for TCR Vbeta segments and 13 reverse primers for TCR Jbeta segments. TCRdb limited this immuneACCESS table to in-frame rearrangements with V and J called. A share of clones is missing; checked studies link under half to unresolved V genes, and the rest is unexplained. The sample table records tens of thousands of clones. The top ten clones comprise 3% to 4% of the sample. Sequenced: PBMCs. The receptors were sampled from a man aged 18 to 30 in good health and CMV-seropositive.

This chain joins TRBV9 and TRBJ2-7, with D possibly being TRBD2 (7 bases). The CDR3 loop spans 12 amino acids. Per germline, CDR1 SGDLS and CDR2 YYNGEE. The germline V and J ends were trimmed by 7 bases and 6 bases, with 14 bases remaining between them. The CDR3 DNA reads as TGTGCCAGCGGGGGGGGCGCTACCGAGCAGTACTTC. This gives the protein CASGGGATEQYF.

The rearrangement joins TRBV6-4 to TRBJ2-1, with TRBD2 matching over 7 bases. Trimming removed 5 bases from V and 8 bases from J; junction bases left unmatched: 12. CDR3 length: 15 residues. Per germline, CDR1 MRHNA and CDR2 SNTAGT. CDR3 loop: CASSKASGKGDEQFF. The DNA of the CDR3 is TGTGCCAGCAGTAAAGCCAGCGGGAAGGGCGATGAGCAGTTCTTC.

About this clone itself: The junction differs from germline at one of its ends, possibly a read error. This chain uses TRBV7-7 with TRBJ2-1, with D unresolved. CDR1 is SSHAT, CDR2 FNYEAQ, per germline (reference sequence). The CDR3 is 15 residues long. CDR3: CASSFYLSSYNEQFF. The CDR3 DNA reads TGTGCTAGCAGCTTTTATCTGAGCTCCTACAATGAGCAGTTCTTC.

The rearrangement links TRBV6-5 to TRBJ2-7; 9 nucleotides match TRBD1. V gave up 0 bases and J gave up 5 bases; unmatched junction bases: 8. The CDR3 runs 16 residues. CDR1 and CDR2 from the germline V gene are MNHEY and SVGAGI. CDR3 amino acids: CASSYSLQGALNEQYF. CDR3 DNA: TGTGCCAGCAGTTACTCGCTACAGGGGGCTCTGAACGAGCAGTACTTC.

The J gene is TRBJ2-5, the V gene TRBV9, with D possibly TRBD2 on 5 matching bases. V was shortened by 0 bases and J by 4 bases, with 10 bases between the two germline ends. The CDR3 consists of 14 residues. Germline V lookup: CDR1 SGDLS, CDR2 YYNGEE. CDR3 coding DNA: TGTGCCAGCAGCGTAGGGGCTAGCTTAGAGACCCAGTACTTC. This encodes CASSVGASLETQYF.

This chain links TRBV4-1 with TRBJ1-2; a possible D gene is TRBD1 (6 bases). Trimming removed 0 bases at V and 4 bases at J, with 12 bases between. The CDR3 totals 15 residues. CDR1 and CDR2 (germline): MGHRA, YSYEKL. As DNA, the CDR3 is TGCGCCAGCAGCCAAGAGCGGACAGCGCTCTATGGCTACACCTTC. This gives the protein CASSQERTALYGYTF.

This chain joins TRBV7-9 and TRBJ1-1; a weak D match, TRBD1 (5 bases). The germline gives CDR1 SEHNR, CDR2 FQNEAQ (reference sequence). V shed 3 bases and J shed 3 bases, with 23 bases lying between them. The CDR3 has 18 residues. The chain's CDR3 is CASSFITDPKGLDTEAFF. For the CDR3, the DNA is TGTGCCAGCAGCTTCATCACCGACCCAAAGGGACTGGACACTGAAGCTTTCTTT.

This chain uses TRBV5-1 with TRBJ2-7; 7 positions match TRBD1. Looked up from germline, CDR1 is SGHRS and CDR2 is YFSETQ. Trimming at V came to 0 bases and at J to 1 base, leaving 4 bases not matched to a gene. The CDR3 contains 15 residues. CDR3 sequence reads: CASSLEQGVSYEQYF. CDR3 coding DNA: TGCGCCAGCAGCTTGGAGCAGGGGGTATCCTACGAGCAGTACTTC. Variable domain in full (rest from reference TRBV5-1 and TRBJ2-7): KAGVTQTPRYLIKTRGQQVTLSCSPISGHRSVSWYQQTPGQGLQFLFEYFSETQRNKGNFPGRFSGRQFSNSRSEMNVSTLELGDSALYLCASSLEQGVSYEQYFGPGTRLTVT.

V and J are TRBV7-9 and TRBJ1-2; TRBD1 agrees at 7 bases. J lost 4 bases, V lost 4 bases, and 9 bases had no gene match. The CDR3 runs to 15 residues. Germline CDR1 and CDR2: SEHNR and FQNEAQ (reference sequence). This CDR3 is CASSSGQAKSYGYTF. The CDR3 bases are TGTGCCAGCAGCTCTGGACAGGCGAAGAGCTATGGCTACACCTTC.

This chain connects TRBV30 to TRBJ1-4; weak D call: TRBD1 (6 bases). CDR1 GTSNPN and CDR2 SVGIG come from the germline V gene (reference sequence). The length of the CDR3 is 16 residues. V shed 2 bases and J shed 8 bases, with 21 bases lying between them. This CDR3 is CAWSNWSGEEREKLFF. CDR3 sequence (DNA): TGTGCCTGGAGTAACTGGTCAGGGGAAGAAAGGGAAAAACTGTTTTTT.

The chain is built from TRBV9 and TRBJ2-2, with 8 nucleotides matching TRBD1. Germline lookup yields CDR1 SGDLS and CDR2 YYNGEE. This CDR3 is built from 15 residues. The ends lost 4 bases at V and 7 bases at J; junction bases unmatched: 9. CDR3 nucleotide sequence: TGTGCCAGCAGCCTCTCTGGACAGGGTGGCGGGGAGCTGTTTTTT. Amino acids: CASSLSGQGGGELFF.

The CDR3 sequence: CATSWGESYEQYF. In DNA, the CDR3 is TGTGCCACCTCTTGGGGGGAATCCTACGAGCAGTACTTC. The chain employs TRBV19 and TRBJ2-7; possible D gene TRBD2, 6 bases. Trimming left V 10 bases short and J 1 base short, with 14 bases between. This CDR3 has 13 residues. Germline V gives CDR1 LNHDA, CDR2 SQIVND (reference sequence).

CDR3 coding DNA: TGTGCCAGCTCACCGGGACAGGGCGACTACGAGCAGTACTTC. Its translation is CASSPGQGDYEQYF. The J gene is TRBJ2-7, the V gene TRBV18, with TRBD1 matching 9 bases. Germline V CDR1 and CDR2: KGHSH, LQKENI. This CDR3 spans 14 amino acids. J lost 3 bases, V lost 3 bases, and 3 bases had no gene match.

The rearrangement links TRBV7-6 to TRBJ2-7; D is unresolved. Deletions cut 2 bases from V and 4 bases from J, with 12 bases between. Germline V CDR1 and CDR2: SGHVS, FNYEAQ. CDR3 size: 14 residues. The CDR3 bases are TGTGCCAGCAGCTTAAACGCGGAGACGTACGAGCAGTACTTC. Translating it yields CASSLNAETYEQYF.

This chain uses TRBV2 with TRBJ2-7, with 7 bases fitting TRBD2. Germline V gene lookup returns CDR1 SNHLY and CDR2 FYNNEI. This CDR3 is built from 14 residues. The junction had 6 bases not matched to a gene; V was cut back by 3 bases and J by 4 bases. For the CDR3, the DNA is TGTGCCAGCAGTGACTGGGGGGGGAGTTACGAGCAGTACTTC. It yields the protein CASSDWGGSYEQYF. The full variable domain, with the rest looked up from reference TRBV2 and TRBJ2-7, is EPEVTQTPSHQVTQMGQEVILRCVPISNHLYFYWYRQILGQKVEFLVSFYNNEISEKSEIFDDQFSVERPDGSNFTLKIRSTKLEDSAMYFCASSDWGGSYEQYFGPGTRLTVT.

This chain joins TRBV4-1 and TRBJ2-3; 9 bases map to TRBD2. Per the germline V gene, CDR1 is MGHRA and CDR2 is YSYEKL. The length of the CDR3 is 17 residues. V gave up 0 bases and J gave up 0 bases; unmatched junction bases: 4. CDR3 DNA sequence: TGCGCCAGCAGCCAAGACTCTACTAGCGGGAGCACAGATACGCAGTATTTT. Protein: CASSQDSTSGSTDTQYF.

This sequence joins TRBV23-1 and TRBJ1-2; the D is unclear. TRBV23-1 is treated as an ORF (open reading frame) with a function not yet certain. The length of the CDR3 is 16 residues. V was cut by 5 bases and J by 7 bases, with 23 bases left in between. The CDR3: CASSYYFLADVPGYTF. The CDR3 region has the DNA TGCGCCAGCAGTTACTACTTTTTAGCGGATGTACCTGGCTACACCTTC.

V usage is TRBV7-8 and J usage is TRBJ1-1; 7 bases are a match to TRBD1. Germline values: CDR1 SGHVS, CDR2 FQNEAQ. J was trimmed by 7 bases and V by 4 bases; bases with no gene match: 6. CDR3 length equals 13 residues. The CDR3 is CASSSTGQGEAFF. The DNA for the CDR3 is TGTGCCAGCAGCTCGACAGGGCAGGGTGAAGCTTTCTTT.

The V call is TRBV2, the J call TRBJ1-6; no clear D. CDR1 is SNHLY, CDR2 FYNNEI, per germline. This CDR3 comprises 14 residues. V dropped 5 bases and J dropped 10 bases, with 15 bases sitting between them. In DNA, the CDR3 is TGTGCCAGCAGTTTGGGTCCGAGGGAATCACCCCTCCACTTT. Protein sequence: CASSLGPRESPLHF.

The chain links TRBV7-9 to TRBJ1-2; D is undetermined. The CDR3 consists of 15 residues. Germline V lookup: CDR1 SEHNR, CDR2 FQNEAQ (reference sequence). With 4 bases removed from V and 2 bases from J, the gap between germline ends came to 14 bases. CDR3 region: CASSSVVSENYGYTF. The CDR3 nucleotides are TGTGCCAGCAGCTCCGTGGTGTCAGAAAACTATGGCTACACCTTC.

The V call is TRBV19, the J call TRBJ1-5; D call uncertain. V gave up 3 bases and J gave up 2 bases, with 17 bases separating them. The germline gives CDR1 LNHDA, CDR2 SQIVND (reference sequence). The CDR3 contains 17 residues. The CDR3 loop is CASSINPRSSGNQPQHF. In DNA, the CDR3 is TGTGCCAGTAGTATCAACCCCCGTAGCTCCGGCAATCAGCCCCAGCATTTT.

The V and J genes are TRBV7-8 and TRBJ2-1; D not certain. This CDR3 has 14 residues. The ends were cut back, 0 bases at V and 6 bases at J, with 9 bases in the middle. Germline V gene data show CDR1 as SGHVS and CDR2 as FQNEAQ. In nucleotides, the CDR3 is TGTGCCAGCAGCTTAGCGCTAGTTTTCAATGAGCAGTTCTTC. Its translation is CASSLALVFNEQFF.

The rearrangement uses TRBV28 and TRBJ1-2, with 9 bases matching TRBD1. From germline, CDR1 is MDHEN and CDR2 SYDVKM. The CDR3 is 15 amino acids. With 2 bases clipped from V and 4 bases from J, the junction kept 5 bases outside the gene matches. The CDR3 spells CASSLPGQGVYGYTF. As DNA, the CDR3 is TGTGCCAGCAGTTTACCGGGACAGGGCGTCTATGGCTACACCTTC.

The chain couples TRBV5-1 to TRBJ1-1, with 9 bases aligning to TRBD1. The germline CDR1 and CDR2 sequences are SGHRS and YFSETQ. This CDR3 is built from 18 residues. Trimming took 7 bases from V and 1 from J; bases not matched to a gene: 17. CDR3 nucleotide sequence: TGCGCCAGCCGAATGGGGACAGGGACGAAGGTTGGGAACACTGAAGCTTTCTTT. Residues: CASRMGTGTKVGNTEAFF.

The rearrangement joins TRBV28 to TRBJ1-2; perhaps TRBD1 as D (6 bases). V dropped 2 bases and J dropped 6 bases, with 16 bases sitting between them. The CDR3 is made up of 15 amino acids. Germline loops: CDR1 MDHEN, CDR2 SYDVKM. CDR3 sequence reads: CASSLGIEQGDGYTF. Here the CDR3 DNA reads TGTGCCAGCAGTTTAGGAATAGAACAGGGAGATGGCTACACCTTC.

The genes are TRBV27 and TRBJ2-7; tentatively, D is TRBD2 (5 bases). Trimming removed 0 bases at V and 7 bases at J, with 16 bases between. This CDR3 has 15 amino acids. Germline assignment: CDR1 MNHEY and CDR2 SMNVEV (reference sequence). The CDR3 is CASSLSHLRRREQYF. In DNA, the CDR3 is TGTGCCAGCAGTTTATCCCACCTACGTCGGAGGGAGCAGTACTTC.

The V and J genes are TRBV27 and TRBJ1-1; D perhaps matches TRBD1 (5 bases). The CDR3 is 15 residues long. V was pared by 1 base and J by 0 bases, with 9 bases between. Per the germline V gene, CDR1 is MNHEY and CDR2 is SMNVEV (reference sequence). The CDR3, as DNA: TGTGCCAGCAGTTTATGGGGCAGCTTGAACACTGAAGCTTTCTTT. As protein: CASSLWGSLNTEAFF.